This TCR beta chain stems from a study of T cell clones after liver transplantation (dated by TCRdb to about 2019). Study-level background: The samples were obtained from ITN030ST, a randomized trial that attempted immunosuppression withdrawal within 2 years after liver transplantation. Third party-reactive TCRbeta sequences from pre-transplant MLRs were also identified as an antigen-independent comparator for donor-reactive sequences. Of the eight recipients, a few were HCV-positive, while the remaining recipients had been transplanted for non-autoimmune, non-viral indications. Until randomization at 12-24 months post-transplant, subjects were given standard immunosuppression, with no induction therapy. After a pre-transplant mixed lymphocyte reaction, TCRbeta sequencing was used to pinpoint donor-reactive T cell clones, which were subsequently tracked in post-transplant blood. A cohort of 8 liver transplant recipients was studied, of whom 3 were classified as tolerant and 5 as non-tolerant. Blood samples were collected pre-transplant, pre-randomization before withdrawal, and post-randomization after either full withdrawal or failed withdrawal. Tolerance meant complete immunosuppression withdrawal for at least one year without liver enzymes rising beyond twice the upper limit of normal. Beyond this particular receptor, the publication reports: In most of the 8 subjects, regardless of tolerance or HCV status, circulating donor-reactive CD4 TCRbeta sequences dropped significantly post-transplant. In a couple of subjects, low numbers of available donor cells limited the measurable donor-reactive repertoire. Conclusions were preliminary, limited by small, heterogeneous patient numbers and non-standardized post-transplant time points. Once repertoire turnover was taken into account, donor-reactive detection showed a significant reduction for CD4 in 7 of 8 subjects and for CD8 in 8 of 8. Since no allograft tissue specimens were available, donor-reactive T cells may have migrated into the graft instead of being deleted. Donor-reactive sequences declined more than third party-reactive ones, suggesting partial antigen-specific deletion unrelated to withdrawal success.

Thawed unstimulated PBMCs were stained for CD3, CD4 and CD8 and FACS-sorted into CD3+CD4+ and CD3+CD8+ populations. Randomization to immunosuppression withdrawal applied to every one of the 8 studied subjects. The Qiagen DNeasy Blood and Tissue Kit was used for genomic DNA isolation. High-throughput TCRbeta CDR3 sequencing of frozen genomic DNA was performed by immunoSEQ, with PCR amplification, mapping, bias correction and internal controls included. Per the authors' processing: Productive rearrangements were kept, and unique TCRbeta sequences were defined by CDR3 nucleotide sequence plus V and J gene. A sequence counted as donor-reactive only if the sequence showed at least 5-fold expansion in CFSE-low cells compared with unstimulated pre-transplant cells and had a frequency of at least 0.01%. Per-subject minimum frequency thresholds, based on the lowest-template unstimulated sample, ensured at least 90% detection power. Jensen-Shannon divergence between the top 1000 TCRbeta sequences post- versus pre-transplant served as the measure of repertoire turnover. Two-sided Fisher's exact tests were used to test for changes in how often donor-reactive sequences were detected. Not all clones reach the TCRdb copy of this immuneACCESS table, which keeps in-frame sequences only. Checked studies attribute under half of the gap to unresolved V genes and leave the rest unexplained. D and trimming were read from the DNA, whereas the V and J calls and clone size are those reported in that table. Within this sample are about 68,000 clones, with nearly 95% of them counted one time only. The biggest ten clones account for less than 1% of the sample.

The junction shows trimming of 5 bases on V and 3 bases on J, plus 15 bases between the germline ends. CDR3 length: 15 amino acids, cysteine to phenylalanine. Only the CDR3 DNA stays, 45 bases, in frame from base 1. A note on this clone: The target of this receptor is not known. The sample holds no much larger clone one base away, and base qualities are not on file.

Sequenced here: CD4+ T cells from blood, sampled approximately 26 months after liver transplant. This receptor was identified in a human patient who received a liver transplant. Following transplantation, T cells from the graft donor may be among those present. The rearranged segments are TRBV5-3 and TRBJ1-5; TRBD1 is possibly the D segment (5 matching bases). TRBV5-3 counts as an open reading frame of uncertain function. The sequenced DNA is TGTGCCAGAAGGACGGAGACGGGGCTCAATCAGCCCCAGCATTTT. Its amino acids are CARRTETGLNQPQHF.